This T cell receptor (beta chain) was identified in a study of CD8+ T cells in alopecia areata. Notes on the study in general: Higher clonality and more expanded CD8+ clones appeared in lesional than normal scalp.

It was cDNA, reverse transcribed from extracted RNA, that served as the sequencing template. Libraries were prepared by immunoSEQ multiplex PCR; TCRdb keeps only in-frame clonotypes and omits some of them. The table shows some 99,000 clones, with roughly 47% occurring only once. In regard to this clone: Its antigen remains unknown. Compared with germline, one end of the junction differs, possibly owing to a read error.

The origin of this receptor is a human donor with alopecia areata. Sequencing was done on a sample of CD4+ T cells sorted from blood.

For the CDR3, the DNA is TGCAGTGCTAGAGTCAGGGGACTCATATTGTTC. Its translation: CSARVRGLILF. The gene calls are TRBV20-1 and TRBJ2-7; D may match TRBD1 or TRBD2 (6 bases each). In germline, CDR1 is DFQATT, CDR2 SNEGSKA (reference sequence). CDR3 size: 11 residues.